The rows below give T cell receptor beta chains drawn from one sample of a study of cytomegalovirus exposure and HLA in healthy donors. The assay was immunoSEQ multiplex PCR, and TCRdb's table has in-frame clones only and misses some. The sample comprises under 130,000 clones, roughly 77% of which are singletons, and 10% rests with the top ten. Sequencing used PBMCs. These receptors came from a woman under 30 in good health and CMV-seropositive. Both conserved end residues are part of each CDR3. A D gene is named only where the DNA matches it firmly. Clone size, where shown, is once, few, many, or a class for clones that have expanded.

clone_size	v_call	j_call	d_call	cdr3_aa	cdr3_nt
NA	TRBV6-5	TRBJ2-1	NA	CASSYAIGESFHEQFF	TGTGCCAGCAGTTACGCGATCGGGGAATCCTTCCATGAGCAGTTCTTC
NA	TRBV27	TRBJ2-7	TRBD2	CASSPPPAGGYYEQYF	TGTGCCAGCAGTCCCCCCCCCGCGGGGGGTTACTACGAGCAGTACTTC
NA	TRBV9	TRBJ1-2	NA	CASSVAGAGDGYTF	TGTGCCAGCAGCGTAGCAGGCGCCGGGGATGGCTACACCTTC
NA	TRBV7-2	TRBJ2-7	NA	CASSLLSAGLEQYF	TGTGCCAGCAGCTTATTATCCGCGGGGCTCGAGCAGTACTTC
NA	TRBV25-1	TRBJ1-6	TRBD1	CASSGAGQGHNSPLHF	TGTGCCAGCAGTGGGGCGGGACAGGGCCACAATTCACCCCTCCACTTT
NA	TRBV6-1	TRBJ2-7	TRBD1	CASEIQQGIEYEQYF	TGTGCCAGCGAGATTCAACAGGGGATAGAATACGAGCAGTACTTC
NA	TRBV27	TRBJ2-1	TRBD1	CASSPDRPLNEQFF	TGTGCCAGCAGCCCGGACAGGCCCTTAAATGAGCAGTTCTTC
NA	TRBV5-1	TRBJ2-3	TRBD2	CASRGLAGGTDTQYF	TGCGCCAGCAGAGGACTAGCGGGGGGGACAGATACGCAGTATTTT
NA	TRBV2	TRBJ2-7	NA	CASSPLQGSLGYEQYF	TGTGCCAGCAGCCCCCTACAGGGTTCTTTGGGTTACGAGCAGTACTTC
NA	TRBV27	TRBJ1-2	TRBD1	CASSHRGWDYGYTF	TGTGCCAGCAGTCACAGGGGGTGGGACTATGGCTACACCTTC
NA	TRBV18	TRBJ2-5	TRBD1	CASSQAQKGTVGKLFQETQYF	TGTGCCAGCTCACAGGCCCAAAAGGGGACAGTGGGTAAACTGTTCCAAGAGACCCAGTACTTC
few	TRBV5-4	TRBJ1-2	NA	CASSSHGRLVSNGYTF	TGTGCCAGCAGCTCCCACGGGAGGTTGGTTTCGAATGGCTACACCTTC
NA	TRBV5-1	TRBJ2-1	NA	CASSLTGRPMPSSYNEQFF	TGCGCCAGCAGCTTGACAGGCCGTCCAATGCCCAGCTCCTACAATGAGCAGTTCTTC
NA	TRBV6-5	TRBJ2-1	NA	CASSHTNDAYNEQFF	TGTGCCAGCAGCCACACTAACGACGCCTACAATGAGCAGTTCTTC
NA	TRBV4-2	TRBJ1-2	NA	CASSPGGGAGYGYTF	TGTGCCAGCAGCCCCGGAGGGGGGGCTGGCTATGGCTACACCTTC
NA	TRBV9	TRBJ2-5	NA	CASSVGGGGQETQYF	TGTGCCAGCAGCGTAGGGGGGGGCGGTCAAGAGACCCAGTACTTC
few	TRBV2	TRBJ2-1	NA	CASSEIGTPSNEQFF	TGTGCCAGCAGTGAGATTGGGACTCCTTCAAATGAGCAGTTCTTC